The 21 T cell receptor beta chains given below trace back to one sample, sequenced in a study of cytomegalovirus exposure and HLA in healthy donors. Researchers ran the PCR with 60 Vbeta and 13 Jbeta primers. The data were produced by immunoSEQ multiplex PCR, yet TCRdb's version contains in-frame clones alone and is incomplete. The profile shows about 140,000 clones, more than 75% of them singletons. Sequenced: PBMCs. These receptors came from a man aged 50 to 59 in good health and CMV-seronegative.

The chain links TRBV2 to TRBJ2-4; D is unresolved. CDR3 length: 15 residues. V lost 6 bases, J lost 0 bases, and 12 bases lay in between. Germline V gene data show CDR1 as SNHLY and CDR2 as FYNNEI. The CDR3 here is CASSEERLAKNIQYF. The CDR3 DNA follows: TGTGCCAGCAGCGAGGAACGTCTAGCCAAAAACATTCAGTACTTC.

This sequence joins TRBV19 and TRBJ1-1; D is unresolved. Trimming stripped 5 bases from V and 4 bases from J, with 14 bases between. CDR3 length equals 14 residues. Germline CDR1 reads LNHDA; CDR2 reads SQIVND (reference sequence). The CDR3 DNA follows: TGTGCCAGTAGTCCCTGGCGGGGAGGCACTGAAGCTTTCTTT. Translated: CASSPWRGGTEAFF.

V usage is TRBV7-3 and J usage is TRBJ2-2; the match to TRBD1 covers 7 bases. V dropped 2 bases and J dropped 6; count of bases not matched to a gene: 9. CDR1 is SGHTA, CDR2 FQGTGA, per germline. This CDR3 is built from 16 residues. CDR3 sequence: CASSLFAQGIPGELFF. The CDR3 coding sequence is TGTGCCAGCAGCTTATTCGCACAGGGGATACCCGGGGAGCTGTTTTTT.

The rearrangement links TRBV11-3 to TRBJ1-2; D not certain. Between the trimmed V and J ends, which lost 1 base and 2 bases, there was a span of 2 bases. The CDR3 is made up of 12 amino acids. Germline CDR1 reads SGHNT; CDR2 reads YENEEA. CDR3 sequence (DNA): TGTGCCAGCAGCTTAGCGAACTATGGCTACACCTTC. Translating gives CASSLANYGYTF.

V and J are TRBV7-2 and TRBJ2-1; 9 positions agree with TRBD2. The germline gives CDR1 SGHTA, CDR2 FQGNSA. CDR3 length: 15 amino acids. The V gene end was trimmed by 0 bases and the J gene end by 7 bases; junction bases not matched to a gene: 4. Here the CDR3 DNA reads TGTGCCAGCAGCTTAGCAGCGGGGGGACTAAATGAGCAGTTCTTC. Translated, it gives CASSLAAGGLNEQFF.

The V and J genes are TRBV15 and TRBJ2-5, with D perhaps TRBD2 (5 bases). This CDR3 region has 16 residues. The germline V gene encodes CDR1 LNHNV and CDR2 YYDKDF (reference sequence). Between the trimmed V and J ends, which lost 1 base and 3 bases, there was a span of 15 bases. CDR3 DNA sequence: TGTGCCACCAGCAGAGTGAAGCGGAAGGGAGAAGAGACCCAGTACTTC. This encodes CATSRVKRKGEETQYF.

This rearrangement joins TRBV27 to TRBJ1-3; D might be TRBD1 (5 bases). V lost 4 bases and J lost 2, with 9 bases in between. This CDR3 is 14 amino acids long. The germline V gene has CDR1 MNHEY and CDR2 SMNVEV (reference sequence). For the CDR3, the DNA is TGTGCCAGCAGTTCGGGGGGTGCTGGAAACACCATATATTTT. Protein: CASSSGGAGNTIYF.

The V call is TRBV30, the J call TRBJ1-5; D not resolved. The V end was cut by 2 bases, the J end by 3 bases, with 8 bases between. The CDR3 is 13 residues long. Germline lookup yields CDR1 GTSNPN and CDR2 SVGIG (reference sequence). CDR3 sequence: CAWSPRDNQPQHF. The CDR3, as DNA: TGTGCCTGGAGTCCCCGGGACAATCAGCCCCAGCATTTT.

The rearrangement joins TRBV6-5 to TRBJ2-3; 8 bases map to TRBD1. Trimming removed 2 bases from V and 5 bases from J; junction bases left unmatched: 9. This CDR3 is 16 amino acids long. The V gene's germline CDR1 is MNHEY and CDR2 SVGAGI. The CDR3, as DNA: TGTGCCAGCAGTTACGTGCCAGGGGGCGCCGGAGATACGCAGTATTTT. This translates into CASSYVPGGAGDTQYF.

The table lists this clone with a count of one. The junction departs from germline at one end; a sequencing error may be responsible. The sample contains more than one DNA sequence encoding this CDR3. The chain joins TRBV23-1 to TRBJ1-1, with D uncertain. TRBV23-1 is reported as an ORF; its role is uncertain. The CDR3 is made up of 13 amino acids. CDR3 residues: CASSLQINTEAFF. CDR3 DNA: TGCGCCAGCTCTTTACAGATAAACACTGAAGCCTTCTTT.

The CDR3 bases are TGTGCCAGCAGCTTAGCGGTGAGAAATGAAGCTTTCTTT. Its translation is CASSLAVRNEAFF. The chain recombines TRBV7-8 with TRBJ1-1, with D uncertain. Trimming stripped 0 bases from V and 7 bases from J, with 9 bases between. This CDR3 is built from 13 residues. Germline CDR1 SGHVS, CDR2 FQNEAQ. The full variable domain, with the rest looked up from reference TRBV7-8 and TRBJ1-1, is GAGVSQSPRYKVAKRGQDVALRCDPISGHVSLFWYQQALGQGPEFLTYFQNEAQLDKSGLPSDRFFAERPEGSVSTLKIQRTQQEDSAVYLCASSLAVRNEAFFGQGTRLTVV.

This clone was counted between two and nine times. The J gene is TRBJ1-1, the V gene TRBV19, with TRBD1 identical over 9 bases. The CDR3 has 14 residues. CDR1 and CDR2 from the germline V gene are LNHDA and SQIVND (reference sequence). The V gene end was trimmed by 9 bases and the J gene end by 6 bases; junction bases not matched to a gene: 11. The CDR3 loop is CASAIQGAIAEAFF. The CDR3 nucleotides read TGTGCCAGCGCTATACAGGGGGCGATCGCTGAAGCTTTCTTT.

The chain combines TRBV29-1 with TRBJ2-2; D may be TRBD2 (5 bases). The length of the CDR3 is 14 residues. Germline CDR1 is SQVTM and CDR2 is ANQGSEA. The V and J ends lost 4 bases and 6 bases respectively, with 15 bases between them. As DNA, the CDR3 is TGCAGCGTTGCAGTGTCGACTACCCCCGGGGAGCTGTTTTTT. Translation gives CSVAVSTTPGELFF.

V usage is TRBV5-4 and J usage is TRBJ2-3; D is perhaps TRBD2 (7 bases). Germline V CDR1 and CDR2: SGHNT, YYREEE (reference sequence). Deletions cut 2 bases from V and 3 bases from J, with 13 bases between. The CDR3 covers 15 residues. The DNA of the CDR3 is TGTGCCAGCAGCTTTGGGGGGGCGGGGACAGATACGCAGTATTTT. Translated: CASSFGGAGTDTQYF.

The V gene is TRBV5-6, the J gene TRBJ1-5, with TRBD1 matching over 7 bases. The CDR3 totals 13 residues. The J segment lost 5 bases and the V segment lost 5 bases, leaving 4 bases of the junction unmatched. The germline CDR1 and CDR2 sequences are SGHDT and YYEEEE. In nucleotides, the CDR3 is TGTGCCAGCAGTTATGACAGGGATCAGCCCCAGCATTTT. It yields the protein CASSYDRDQPQHF.

V usage is TRBV2 and J usage is TRBJ2-5, with 8 bases matching TRBD1. The CDR3 runs to 14 residues. CDR1 is SNHLY and CDR2 is FYNNEI in the germline V gene. Losses at the gene ends were 6 bases for V and 5 bases for J; bases not matched to a gene: 8. CDR3 amino acids: CASSMDRDVETQYF. CDR3 bases: TGTGCCAGCAGCATGGACAGGGATGTTGAGACCCAGTACTTC.

The DNA for the CDR3 is TGTGCCAGCAGTGAAGCAGGGGGCGCGTCCGCTTTCTTT. Translation gives CASSEAGGASAFF. The chain recombines TRBV7-9 with TRBJ1-1, with 8 bases matching TRBD1. This CDR3 comprises 13 residues. Germline V CDR1 and CDR2: SEHNR, FQNEAQ (reference sequence). Unmatched junction bases numbered 11, after V lost 6 bases and J lost 11 bases.

This chain joins TRBV10-1 and TRBJ1-2; unclear D gene. CDR1 is WNHNN, CDR2 SYGVQD, per germline (reference sequence). V shed 6 bases and J shed 4 bases, with 15 bases lying between them. The CDR3 runs to 14 residues. The CDR3 protein is CASSPEGFGYGYTF. Written as DNA, the CDR3 is TGCGCCAGCAGCCCCGAGGGTTTCGGCTATGGCTACACCTTC.

The rearrangement links TRBV5-1 to TRBJ1-1; no clear D. The germline V gene has CDR1 SGHRS and CDR2 YFSETQ. V was shortened by 4 bases and J by 3 bases, with 16 bases between the two germline ends. This CDR3 has 15 amino acids. Here the CDR3 reads CASSPLSVSYTEAFF. In nucleotides, the CDR3 is TGCGCCAGCAGCCCGCTGTCGGTGTCGTACACTGAAGCTTTCTTT.

This clone was detected a few times. The chain employs TRBV5-6 and TRBJ2-5; D gene unclear. Germline V gives CDR1 SGHDT, CDR2 YYEEEE. The CDR3 is made up of 13 amino acids. The V end was cut by 0 bases, the J end by 4 bases, with 7 bases between. In DNA form, the CDR3 reads TGTGCCAGCAGCTTGGACCAGGTAGAGACCCAGTACTTC. This gives the protein CASSLDQVETQYF.

The rearrangement joins TRBV7-2 to TRBJ2-3, with D maybe TRBD2 (5 bases). V was pared by 6 bases and J by 1 base, with 8 bases between. The CDR3 length is 13 residues. Germline loops: CDR1 SGHTA, CDR2 FQGNSA. CDR3 amino acids: CASRFGGTDTQYF. Here the CDR3 DNA reads TGTGCCAGCAGATTCGGGGGCACAGATACGCAGTATTTT.